This is a list of T cell receptor beta chains from one sample in a study of shared clonotypes between healthy human individuals. TCRdb's table, derived via immunoSEQ multiplex PCR, lists solely in-frame clones and lacks some. The sample holds more than 2,000,000 clones, approximately 93% seen once. The sample comprised naive CD4+ T cells from PBMCs. The receptors were sampled from a man younger than 35 in good health. Some clones in this sample may be carry-over from other donors' samples. The CDR3 runs from the conserved cysteine through the conserved F or W. D genes are given only for firm matches. Clone size is stated in some rows and not others, as once, few, many or a class when expanded.

>TRBV4-1|TRBJ2-1|NA|TRBD1
TGCGCCAGCAGCCTACGCAGGACAGGGGAAATGCGCGAGCAGTTCTTC
CASSLRRTGEMREQFF
>TRBV2|TRBJ2-1|NA|TRBD2
TGTGCCAGCACTCGGGGACTAGCAACCGATGAGCAGTTCTTC
CASTRGLATDEQFF
>TRBV5-1|TRBJ1-3|NA|TRBD1
TGCGCCAGCAGCGAGGGACAGACAATGGGAAACACCATATATTTT
CASSEGQTMGNTIYF
>TRBV9|TRBJ1-3|NA|NA
TGTGCCAGCAGCGTGTCTGAAGGTTCATGGAACACCATATATTTT
CASSVSEGSWNTIYF
>TRBV5-4|TRBJ2-3|once|NA
TGTGCCAGCAGCTTGGCCGCGGGGAGGAGCACAGATACGCAGTATTTT
CASSLAAGRSTDTQYF
>TRBV2|TRBJ2-5|NA|TRBD2
TGTGCCAGCAGTGAGATTCTAGCGGAAGAGACCCAGTACTTC
CASSEILAEETQYF
>TRBV5-1|TRBJ2-3|NA|TRBD1
TGCGCCAGCAGCAGGGGGCGCACAGATACGCAGTATTTT
CASSRGRTDTQYF
>TRBV5-4|TRBJ2-1|NA|NA
TGTGCCAGCAGCTTGTCGCCCCTCAATAGTGAGCAGTTCTTC
CASSLSPLNSEQFF
>TRBV19|TRBJ2-5|NA|NA
TGTGCCAGTAGTATTCGGGGAGAGACCCAGTACTTC
CASSIRGETQYF
>TRBV11-3|TRBJ2-1|NA|NA
TGTGCCAGCAGCTTAGGTCTCGGGAGTGGTGACGAGCAGTTCTTC
CASSLGLGSGDEQFF
>TRBV2|TRBJ2-2|NA|NA
TGTGCCAGCATGACGGGCACCGGGGAGCTGTTTTTT
CASMTGTGELFF
>TRBV27|TRBJ1-5|NA|NA
TGTGCCAGCAGTTTAATCTCGGGTAGTGGCAATCAGCCCCAGCATTTT
CASSLISGSGNQPQHF
>TRBV28|TRBJ1-2|NA|NA
TGTGCCAGCAGTTTAGTTTCAGGGTCCTCTAACTATGGCTACACCTTC
CASSLVSGSSNYGYTF
>TRBV5-1|TRBJ2-7|NA|TRBD2
TGCGCCAGCAGCTTGGTCGGGTTTGGGACTACTTTCGAGCAGTACTTC
CASSLVGFGTTFEQYF
>TRBV5-4|TRBJ1-4|NA|TRBD1
TGTGCCAGCAGCTCCGGACAGGGGGTCGGGAAACTGTTTTTT
CASSSGQGVGKLFF
>TRBV28|TRBJ2-3|NA|TRBD2
TGTGCCAGCAGTCCCAGCGGGAGCGGGACAGATACGCAGTATTTT
CASSPSGSGTDTQYF
>TRBV7-7|TRBJ2-1|NA|NA
TGTGCCAGCAGCTCAAGCCCAGGGAATGAGCAGTTCTTC
CASSSSPGNEQFF